This T cell receptor (beta chain) was profiled in a study of control samples from healthy donors and cancer patients. Germline V CDR1 and CDR2: SGHVS, FQNEAQ. V lost 3 bases and J lost 1, with 0 bases in between. This CDR3 is built from 11 residues. The data were produced by immunoSEQ multiplex PCR, yet TCRdb's version contains in-frame clones alone and is incomplete. This sample has about 130,000 clones, with roughly 92% found just once. The chain recombines TRBV7-8 with TRBJ1-1; D is unresolved. Sequenced input: PBMCs. This TCR derives from a man older than 75 with head and neck cancer. CDR3: CASSLNTEAFF. In nucleotides, the CDR3 is TGTGCCAGCAGCTTGAACACTGAAGCTTTCTTT.